This T cell receptor (beta chain) comes out of a study of shared clonotypes between healthy human individuals. About this clone: Its target is not known.

Donors, without exception, were Caucasian adults residing in Nashville, Tennessee. A split of CD4+ cells into CD45RA+ naive and CD45RA-negative memory subsets was performed. Study-level points and caveats: Some naive CD4 clonotypes, around 5%, turned up in common across several donors.

The run depth of the assay was deep. Assay: immunoSEQ multiplex PCR; the TCRdb copy retains only in-frame clones and omits some. Here the sample spans 2 million to 3 million clones, 93% being singletons. CDR1 and CDR2 from the germline V gene are KGHSH and LQKENI. Trimming removed 3 bases from V and 7 bases from J; junction bases left unmatched: 14. There are 16 residues in the CDR3. V and J are TRBV18 and TRBJ2-7, with TRBD2 matching over 8 bases. Sequenced input: naive CD4+ T cells from PBMCs. Subset noted: CD45RA+ positively selected. This sequence was found in a man in his late teens or twenties in good health. Some clones in this sample may be carry-over from other donors' samples. The CDR3 reads CASSPLTGLELKEQYF. CDR3 nucleotides: TGTGCCAGCTCACCCTTAACGGGACTAGAGCTGAAAGAGCAGTACTTC.